A single T cell receptor (beta chain) is shown here with its context. The sample has other DNA sequences that encode this CDR3 too. The source of the sample is a study of T cell responses to AZD1222 COVID-19 vaccine. Sequencing used immunoSEQ multiplex PCR; TCRdb keeps in-frame clones, though not all of them. The data hold roughly 120,000 clones, with 85% to 90% observed a single time. The specimen was peripheral blood, collected 28 days after the second AZD1222 dose. The receptor was derived from an adult who received the AZD1222 COVID-19 vaccine.

CDR3 loop: CASSLRLNTEAFF. In DNA form, the CDR3 reads TGTGCCAGCAGTTTGAGGTTGAACACTGAAGCTTTCTTT. The rearrangement uses TRBV12-3 or TRBV12-4 and TRBJ1-1, with unresolved D. V was shortened by 3 bases and J by 0 bases, with 5 bases between the two germline ends. This CDR3 contains 13 residues.